This T cell receptor (beta chain) emerged from a study of T cells in Graves' hyperthyroidism and ophthalmopathy. This sample holds PBMCs from 10 ml fresh peripheral blood. TCR beta CDR3 region amplification was performed from RNA transcripts. The TCR CDR3 was amplified in a first-round RT-PCR using the HTBI primer set. In TCRdb, the multiplex PCR reads were re-called with MiXCR into one record per CDR3 protein. The top ten clones hold about half of a sample with about half a million distinct CDR3 sequences, about 20% of them seen once. This clonotype has more than one count but fewer than ten. Deletions cut 5 bases from V and 3 bases from J, with 8 bases between. This CDR3 spans 14 amino acids. Per the germline V gene, CDR1 is SGHTA and CDR2 is FQGTGA.

Sequencing was carried out using blood. This sequence joins TRBV7-3 and TRBJ2-6; no clear D. This sequence was found in a man aged 35 to 55 with Graves' ophthalmopathy. CDR3 DNA: TGTGCCAGCAGCCCCGCGCTTGGGGCCAACGTCCTGACTTTC. Translated: CASSPALGANVLTF.